The 22 T cell receptor beta chains given below trace back to one sample, sequenced in a study of T cell responses to AZD1222 COVID-19 vaccine. Generated by immunoSEQ multiplex PCR, the TCRdb table keeps only in-frame clones and is missing some. The data hold 95,000 to 110,000 clones, with around 90% observed a single time. This specimen was peripheral blood, taken on day 0 of AZD1222 vaccination. These receptors all stem from an adult in good health.

The chain combines TRBV4-3 with TRBJ1-1, with 7 bases matching TRBD1. Germline loops: CDR1 LGHNA, CDR2 YSLEER. V shed 3 bases and J 1 base; nucleotides not matched to a gene: 5. This CDR3 comprises 15 residues. The DNA for the CDR3 is TGCGCCAGCAGCCAGTACAGGGGCTCGAACACTGAAGCTTTCTTT. It is translated as CASSQYRGSNTEAFF.

This clone was observed a few times. The J gene is TRBJ1-1, the V gene TRBV6-5, with a weak D call TRBD1 (5 bases). Trimming took off 5 bases at V and 3 bases at J, with 13 bases between the two ends. Germline CDR1 MNHEY, CDR2 SVGAGI. The CDR3 is 14 residues long. The CDR3 is CASSPSRGYTEAFF. In nucleotides, the CDR3 is TGTGCCAGCAGTCCAAGTAGGGGCTACACTGAAGCTTTCTTT.

The V call is TRBV6-1, the J call TRBJ1-4; possible D gene TRBD1, 5 bases. The CDR3 consists of 17 residues. Germline V gene lookup returns CDR1 MNHNS and CDR2 SASEGT. Between the trimmed V and J ends, which lost 1 base and 1 base, there was a span of 13 bases. Written as DNA, the CDR3 is TGTGCCAGCAGTGAAGTGCAAGGGGTGGGAACTAATGAAAAACTGTTTTTT. Translated, it gives CASSEVQGVGTNEKLFF.

The CDR3 here is CASSSLSQGSNQPQHF. CDR3 DNA sequence: TGTGCCAGTAGTAGCCTTTCCCAAGGGTCTAATCAGCCCCAGCATTTT. V usage is TRBV19 and J usage is TRBJ1-5, with D unresolved. Germline loops: CDR1 LNHDA, CDR2 SQIVND (reference sequence). The CDR3 runs to 16 residues. The V and J ends lost 4 bases and 4 bases respectively, with 17 bases between them.

The chain is built from TRBV18 and TRBJ2-3; 10 bases fit TRBD1. Germline V gene sequence: CDR1 KGHSH, CDR2 LQKENI. The CDR3 consists of 16 residues. The V gene end was trimmed by 10 bases and the J gene end by 3 bases; junction bases not matched to a gene: 13. The CDR3: CANSGRTGGLTDTQYF. In DNA, the CDR3 is TGTGCCAACTCGGGGAGGACAGGGGGTCTGACAGATACGCAGTATTTT.

The genes are TRBV28 and TRBJ1-1; D is unresolved. The CDR3 runs to 12 residues. V lost 6 bases, J lost 1 base, and 6 bases lay in between. From germline, CDR1 is MDHEN and CDR2 SYDVKM. The CDR3 loop reads CASRASNTEAFF. DNA for the CDR3: TGTGCCAGCAGGGCTTCGAACACTGAAGCTTTCTTT.

The rearrangement joins TRBV18 to TRBJ2-3; D possibly uses TRBD1 or TRBD2 (6 bases each). The V gene's germline CDR1 is KGHSH and CDR2 LQKENI. This CDR3 is built from 16 residues. The V end was cut by 0 bases, the J end by 0 bases, with 10 bases between. In nucleotides, the CDR3 is TGTGCCAGCTCACCACCGAGGGGGACTAGCACAGATACGCAGTATTTT. Its translation: CASSPPRGTSTDTQYF.

The sample holds one count of this clone. This rearrangement joins TRBV27 to TRBJ1-4; D unresolved. The CDR3 is 13 residues long. The ends were cut back, 3 bases at V and 4 bases at J, with 6 bases in the middle. Germline V gives CDR1 MNHEY, CDR2 SMNVEV (reference sequence). CDR3 amino acids: CASSFRNNEKLFF. The DNA for the CDR3 is TGTGCCAGCAGTTTCCGGAATAATGAAAAACTGTTTTTT.

This clone came up many times. The rearrangement uses TRBV9 and TRBJ1-1; unclear D gene. V lost 0 bases and J 3 bases, leaving 12 bases between the germline ends. Germline V gives CDR1 SGDLS, CDR2 YYNGEE. This CDR3 is 15 amino acids long. The CDR3 loop is CASSVESSMDTEAFF. The CDR3 region has the DNA TGTGCCAGCAGCGTAGAGAGCAGCATGGACACTGAAGCTTTCTTT.

This clone appeared once. V gene TRBV2 combines with J gene TRBJ1-1; no clear D. Germline lookup yields CDR1 SNHLY and CDR2 FYNNEI. With 6 bases removed from V and 6 bases from J, the gap between germline ends came to 14 bases. The CDR3 spans 13 residues. CDR3 in DNA: TGTGCCAGCAGCCCCGTCGGAGCTGCTGAAGCTTTCTTT. Translating it yields CASSPVGAAEAFF.

This clone was recorded only once. V and J are TRBV15 and TRBJ2-7; 7 bases are a match to TRBD2. CDR1 is LNHNV, CDR2 YYDKDF, per germline (reference sequence). CDR3 length equals 14 residues. Trimming cost V 3 bases and J 1 base; bases outside gene matches: 3. The CDR3, as DNA: TGTGCCACCAGCAGGGGGACTAATTCCTACGAGCAGTACTTC. Its translation: CATSRGTNSYEQYF.

This chain links TRBV4-3 with TRBJ1-2; 8 bases map to TRBD1. The CDR3 covers 14 residues. Germline lookup yields CDR1 LGHNA and CDR2 YSLEER. The V gene end was trimmed by 1 base and the J gene end by 4 bases; junction bases not matched to a gene: 2. CDR3 sequence (DNA): TGCGCCAGCAGCCAAGGACAGGGGACCTATGGCTACACCTTC. Protein sequence: CASSQGQGTYGYTF.

The genes are TRBV6-5 and TRBJ1-5; perhaps TRBD1 as D (6 bases). The V and J ends lost 2 bases and 6 bases respectively, with 17 bases between them. This CDR3 contains 16 residues. Per the germline V gene, CDR1 is MNHEY and CDR2 is SVGAGI. This chain's CDR3 is CASSYGTLQWGQPQHF. In DNA, the CDR3 is TGTGCCAGCAGTTACGGGACATTGCAATGGGGTCAGCCCCAGCATTTT.

V is TRBV9 and J is TRBJ2-7; D is perhaps TRBD1 or TRBD2 (5 bases each). The germline V gene encodes CDR1 SGDLS and CDR2 YYNGEE. The CDR3 is 15 amino acids. Trimming pared 0 bases from V and 2 bases from J, leaving 12 bases between. CDR3 residues: CASSVEEGITYEQYF. In nucleotides, the CDR3 is TGTGCCAGCAGCGTAGAAGAGGGGATCACCTACGAGCAGTACTTC.

This chain joins TRBV5-1 and TRBJ2-1, with a possible D match to TRBD1 (6 bases). Trimming removed 3 bases from V and 7 bases from J, with 23 bases in between. Germline V lookup: CDR1 SGHRS, CDR2 YFSETQ. This CDR3 is 17 amino acids long. For the CDR3, the DNA is TGCGCCAGCAGCTCGTACTTACAGGGTCGAGAAGGAAATGAGCAGTTCTTC. Translated: CASSSYLQGREGNEQFF.

CDR3: CASSPGGGGAYEQYF. Written as DNA, the CDR3 is TGTGCCAGCAGCCCGGGCGGCGGGGGGGCCTACGAGCAGTACTTC. The genes are TRBV3-1 (or the pseudogene TRBV3-2) and TRBJ2-7; 9 nucleotides agree with TRBD2. The V gene end was trimmed by 4 bases and the J gene end by 2 bases; junction bases not matched to a gene: 6. Germline lookup yields CDR1 LGHDT and CDR2 YNNKEL (reference sequence). The CDR3 has 15 residues.

V usage is TRBV24-1 and J usage is TRBJ1-2; D possibly corresponds to TRBD1 (5 bases). CDR3 length: 14 amino acids. In germline, CDR1 is KGHDR, CDR2 SFDVKD. The V and J ends lost 3 bases and 3 bases respectively, with 10 bases between them. The CDR3 nucleotides are TGTGCCACCAGTGATACCAGGGCAGACTATGGCTACACCTTC. Encoded protein: CATSDTRADYGYTF.

The V and J genes are TRBV10-3 and TRBJ1-3; weak D call: TRBD1 (6 bases). CDR3 length: 13 residues. CDR1 ENHRY and CDR2 SYGVKD come from the germline V gene. V was shortened by 9 bases and J by 0 bases, with 9 bases between the two germline ends. This CDR3 is CAITGISGNTIYF. The DNA of the CDR3 is TGTGCCATTACAGGGATCTCTGGAAACACCATATATTTT.

The V and J genes are TRBV10-3 and TRBJ1-5; D gene ambiguous. This CDR3 is 15 amino acids long. CDR1 is ENHRY and CDR2 is SYGVKD in the germline V gene. With 2 bases removed from V and 0 bases from J, the gap between germline ends came to 8 bases. CDR3 residues: CAISEGRNSNQPQHF. The CDR3, as DNA: TGTGCCATCAGTGAGGGACGGAATAGCAATCAGCCCCAGCATTTT.

This chain links TRBV2 with TRBJ2-5; TRBD1 agrees at 8 bases. The germline CDR1 and CDR2 sequences are SNHLY and FYNNEI. CDR3 size: 14 residues. J gave up 3 bases and V 4 bases, and 4 bases lay outside the gene matches. The CDR3 here is CASSAMTGEETQYF. DNA for the CDR3: TGTGCCAGCAGTGCGATGACAGGGGAAGAGACCCAGTACTTC.

This chain connects TRBV3-1 (or the pseudogene TRBV3-2) to TRBJ2-7; TRBD2 matches at 11 bases. V dropped 3 bases and J dropped 7; count of bases not matched to a gene: 8. CDR1 is LGHDT and CDR2 is YNNKEL in the germline V gene (reference sequence). The length of the CDR3 is 15 residues. The CDR3 here is CASSHELAGVQEQYF. Written as DNA, the CDR3 is TGTGCCAGCAGCCATGAACTAGCGGGAGTTCAGGAGCAGTACTTC.

The chain links TRBV6-1 to TRBJ1-5, with D perhaps TRBD1 (6 bases). Germline values: CDR1 MNHNS, CDR2 SASEGT. Trimming stripped 4 bases from V and 2 bases from J, with 21 bases between. The CDR3 runs to 18 residues. The CDR3 reads CASSGEGVILPGNQPQHF. The CDR3 bases are TGTGCCAGCAGTGGCGAGGGGGTAATTCTCCCAGGCAATCAGCCCCAGCATTTT.